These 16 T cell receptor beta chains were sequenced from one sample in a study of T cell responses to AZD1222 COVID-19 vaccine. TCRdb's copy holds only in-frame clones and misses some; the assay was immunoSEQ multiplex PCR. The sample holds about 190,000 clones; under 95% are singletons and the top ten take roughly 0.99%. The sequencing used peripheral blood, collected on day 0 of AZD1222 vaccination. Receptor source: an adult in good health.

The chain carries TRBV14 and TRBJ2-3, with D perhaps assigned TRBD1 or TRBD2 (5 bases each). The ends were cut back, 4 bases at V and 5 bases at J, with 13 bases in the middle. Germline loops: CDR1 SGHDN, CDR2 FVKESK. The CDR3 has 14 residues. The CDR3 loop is CASSLGTGGDTQYF. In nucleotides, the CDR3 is TGTGCCAGCAGCCTAGGGACCGGAGGAGATACGCAGTATTTT.

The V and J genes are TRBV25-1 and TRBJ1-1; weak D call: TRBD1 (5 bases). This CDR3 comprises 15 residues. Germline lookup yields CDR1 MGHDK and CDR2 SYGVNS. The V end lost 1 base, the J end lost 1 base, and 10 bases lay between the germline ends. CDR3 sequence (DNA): TGTGCCAGCAGTGAATTGGGGGAATCGAACACTGAAGCTTTCTTT. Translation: CASSELGESNTEAFF.

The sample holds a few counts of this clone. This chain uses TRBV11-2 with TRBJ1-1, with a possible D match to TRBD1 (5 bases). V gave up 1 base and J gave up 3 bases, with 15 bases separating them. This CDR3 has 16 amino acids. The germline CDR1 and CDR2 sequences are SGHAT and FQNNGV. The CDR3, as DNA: TGTGCCAGCAGCTTAGGGGCCGGGGCCCTCCACACTGAAGCTTTCTTT. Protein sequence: CASSLGAGALHTEAFF.

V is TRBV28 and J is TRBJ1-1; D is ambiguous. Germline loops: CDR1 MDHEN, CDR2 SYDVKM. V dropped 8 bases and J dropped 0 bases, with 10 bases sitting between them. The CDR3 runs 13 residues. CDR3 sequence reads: CASVSGMNTEAFF. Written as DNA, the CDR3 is TGTGCCAGCGTTTCGGGTATGAACACTGAAGCTTTCTTT.

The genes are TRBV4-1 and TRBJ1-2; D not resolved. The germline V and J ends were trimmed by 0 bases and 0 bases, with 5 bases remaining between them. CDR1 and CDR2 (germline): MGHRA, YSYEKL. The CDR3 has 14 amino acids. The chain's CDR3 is CASSQDSSNYGYTF. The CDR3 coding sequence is TGCGCCAGCAGCCAAGACAGCTCTAACTATGGCTACACCTTC.

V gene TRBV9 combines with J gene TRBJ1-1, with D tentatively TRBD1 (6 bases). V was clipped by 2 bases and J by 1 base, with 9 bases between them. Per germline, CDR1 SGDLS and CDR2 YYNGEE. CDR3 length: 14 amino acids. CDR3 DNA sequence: TGTGCCAGCAGCGTTGGGGGGCAGAACACTGAAGCTTTCTTT. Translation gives CASSVGGQNTEAFF.

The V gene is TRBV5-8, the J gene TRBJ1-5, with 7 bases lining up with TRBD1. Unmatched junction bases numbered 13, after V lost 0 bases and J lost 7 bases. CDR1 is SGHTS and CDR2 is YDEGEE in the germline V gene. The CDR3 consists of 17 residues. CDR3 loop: CASSLALPKGAQQPQHF. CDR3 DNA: TGTGCCAGCAGCTTGGCCCTTCCTAAGGGGGCTCAACAGCCCCAGCATTTT.

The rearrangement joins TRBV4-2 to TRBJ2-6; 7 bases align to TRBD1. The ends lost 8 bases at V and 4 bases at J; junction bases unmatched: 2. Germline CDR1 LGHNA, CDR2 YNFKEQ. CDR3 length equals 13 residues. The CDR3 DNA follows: TGTGCCAGCGGCAGGGGGGGGGCCAACGTCCTGACTTTC. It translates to CASGRGGANVLTF.

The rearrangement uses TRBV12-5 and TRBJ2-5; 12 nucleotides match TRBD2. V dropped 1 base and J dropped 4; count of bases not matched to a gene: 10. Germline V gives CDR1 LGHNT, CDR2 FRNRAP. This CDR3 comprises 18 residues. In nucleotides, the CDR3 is TGTGCTAGTGGTTTGGGCCGACTAGCGGGGGCCTCCATAGAGACCCAGTACTTC. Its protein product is CASGLGRLAGASIETQYF.

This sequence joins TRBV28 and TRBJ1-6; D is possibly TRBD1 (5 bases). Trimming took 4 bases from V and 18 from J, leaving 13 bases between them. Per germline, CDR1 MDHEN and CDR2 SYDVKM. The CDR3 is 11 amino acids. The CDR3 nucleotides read TGTGCCAGCAGTTCGGGGACCCGTCACCACTTT. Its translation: CASSSGTRHHF.

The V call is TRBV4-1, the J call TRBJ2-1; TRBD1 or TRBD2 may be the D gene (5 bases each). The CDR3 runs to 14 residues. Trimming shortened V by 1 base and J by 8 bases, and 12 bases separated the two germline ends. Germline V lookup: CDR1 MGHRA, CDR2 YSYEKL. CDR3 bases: TGCGCCAGCAGCCAAGGCGAAGGGGACCATGAGCAGTTCTTC. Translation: CASSQGEGDHEQFF.

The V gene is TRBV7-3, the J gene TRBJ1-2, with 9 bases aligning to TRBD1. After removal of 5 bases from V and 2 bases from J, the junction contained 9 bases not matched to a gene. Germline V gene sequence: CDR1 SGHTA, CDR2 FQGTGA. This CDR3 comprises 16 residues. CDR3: CASSQGGQGKNYGYTF. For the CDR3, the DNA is TGTGCCAGCAGCCAGGGGGGACAGGGAAAAAACTATGGCTACACCTTC.

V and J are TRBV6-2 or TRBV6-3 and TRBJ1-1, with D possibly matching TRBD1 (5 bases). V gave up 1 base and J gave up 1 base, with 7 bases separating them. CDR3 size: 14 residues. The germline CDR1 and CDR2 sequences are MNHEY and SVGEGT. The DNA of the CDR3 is TGTGCCAGCAGTTACTGGGGGACGAACACTGAAGCTTTCTTT. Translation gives CASSYWGTNTEAFF.

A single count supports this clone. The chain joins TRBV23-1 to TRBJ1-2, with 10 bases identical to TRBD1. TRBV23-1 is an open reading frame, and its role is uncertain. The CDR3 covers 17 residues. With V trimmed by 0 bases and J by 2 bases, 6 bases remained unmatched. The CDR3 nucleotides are TGCGCCAGCAGTCAATCCCCGTCGACAGGGGGCAACTATGGCTACACCTTC. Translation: CASSQSPSTGGNYGYTF.

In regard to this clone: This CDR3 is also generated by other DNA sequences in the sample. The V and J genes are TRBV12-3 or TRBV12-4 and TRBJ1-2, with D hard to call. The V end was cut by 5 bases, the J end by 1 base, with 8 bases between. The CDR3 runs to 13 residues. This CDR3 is CASSPSGNYGYTF. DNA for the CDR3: TGTGCCAGCAGTCCGAGTGGTAACTATGGCTACACCTTC.

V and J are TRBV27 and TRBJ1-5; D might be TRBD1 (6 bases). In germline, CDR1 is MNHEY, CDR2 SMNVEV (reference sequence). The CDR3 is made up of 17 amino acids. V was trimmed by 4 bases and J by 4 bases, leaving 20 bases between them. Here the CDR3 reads CASSSGTLWRGNQPQHF. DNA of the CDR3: TGTGCCAGCAGTTCCGGGACACTTTGGCGAGGGAATCAGCCCCAGCATTTT.